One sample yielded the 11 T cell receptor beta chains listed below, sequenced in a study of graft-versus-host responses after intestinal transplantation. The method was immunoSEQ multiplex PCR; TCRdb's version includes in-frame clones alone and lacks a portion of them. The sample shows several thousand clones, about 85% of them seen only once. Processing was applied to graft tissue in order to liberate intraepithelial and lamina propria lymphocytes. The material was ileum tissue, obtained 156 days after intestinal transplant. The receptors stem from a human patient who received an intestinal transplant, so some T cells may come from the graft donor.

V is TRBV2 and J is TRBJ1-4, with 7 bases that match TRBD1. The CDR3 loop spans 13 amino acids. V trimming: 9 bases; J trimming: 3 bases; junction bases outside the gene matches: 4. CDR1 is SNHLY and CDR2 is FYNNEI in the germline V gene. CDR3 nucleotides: TGTGCCAGTCAGGGGGGCTCTAATGAAAAACTGTTTTTT. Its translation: CASQGGSNEKLFF.

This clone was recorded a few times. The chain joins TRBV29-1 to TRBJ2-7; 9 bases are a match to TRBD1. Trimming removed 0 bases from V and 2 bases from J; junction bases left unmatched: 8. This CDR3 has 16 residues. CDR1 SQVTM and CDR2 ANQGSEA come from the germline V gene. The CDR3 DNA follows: TGCAGCGTTGAAGATACACCGGACAGGGGAGCCTACGAGCAGTACTTC. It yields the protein CSVEDTPDRGAYEQYF.

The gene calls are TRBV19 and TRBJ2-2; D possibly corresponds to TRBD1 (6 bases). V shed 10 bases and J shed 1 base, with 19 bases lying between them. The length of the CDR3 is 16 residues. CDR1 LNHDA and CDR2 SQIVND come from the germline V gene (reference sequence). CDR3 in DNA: TGTGCCACCAGGGGTCCCGGGACATGGAACACCGGGGAGCTGTTTTTT. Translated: CATRGPGTWNTGELFF.

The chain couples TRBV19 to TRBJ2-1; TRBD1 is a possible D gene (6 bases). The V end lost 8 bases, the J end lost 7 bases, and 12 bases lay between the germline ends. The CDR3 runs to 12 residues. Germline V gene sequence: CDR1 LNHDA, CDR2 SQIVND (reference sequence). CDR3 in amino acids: CASQQGGNEQFF. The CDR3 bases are TGTGCCAGTCAACAGGGTGGGAATGAGCAGTTCTTC.

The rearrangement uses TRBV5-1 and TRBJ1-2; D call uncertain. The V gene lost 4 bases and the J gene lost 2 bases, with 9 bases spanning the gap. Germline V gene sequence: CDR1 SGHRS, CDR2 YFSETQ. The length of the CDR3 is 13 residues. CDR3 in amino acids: CASSTTENYGYTF. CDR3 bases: TGCGCCAGCAGCACGACTGAGAACTATGGCTACACCTTC. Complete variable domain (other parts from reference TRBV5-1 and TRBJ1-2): KAGVTQTPRYLIKTRGQQVTLSCSPISGHRSVSWYQQTPGQGLQFLFEYFSETQRNKGNFPGRFSGRQFSNSRSEMNVSTLELGDSALYLCASSTTENYGYTFGSGTRLTVV.

CDR3 sequence: CASSRWPRSNQPQHF. The CDR3 DNA sequence: TGTGCCAGCAGTAGATGGCCGCGATCCAATCAGCCCCAGCATTTT. The chain employs TRBV2 and TRBJ1-5; D unclear. The CDR3 runs to 15 residues. Germline loops: CDR1 SNHLY, CDR2 FYNNEI. Trimming stripped 5 bases from V and 3 bases from J, with 14 bases between.

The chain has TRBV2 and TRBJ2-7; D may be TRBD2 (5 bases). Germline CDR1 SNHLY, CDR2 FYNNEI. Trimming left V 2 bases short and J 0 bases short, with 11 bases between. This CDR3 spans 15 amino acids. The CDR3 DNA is TGTGCCAGCAGTGAATTCTGGGCGGGCTCCTACGAGCAGTACTTC. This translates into CASSEFWAGSYEQYF.

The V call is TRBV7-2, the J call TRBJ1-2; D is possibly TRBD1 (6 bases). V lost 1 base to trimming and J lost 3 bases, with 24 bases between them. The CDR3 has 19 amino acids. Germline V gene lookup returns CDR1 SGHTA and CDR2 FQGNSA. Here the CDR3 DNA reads TGTGCCAGCAGCTTAGTCCAAGGGGGGTTCCGCATTATCGACTATGGCTACACCTTC. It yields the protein CASSLVQGGFRIIDYGYTF.

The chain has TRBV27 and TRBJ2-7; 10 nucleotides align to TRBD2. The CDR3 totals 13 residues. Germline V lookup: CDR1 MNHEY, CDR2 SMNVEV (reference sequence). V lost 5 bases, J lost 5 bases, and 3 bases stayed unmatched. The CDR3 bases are TGTGCCAGCAGTCTAGGACTAGCGGACGAGCAGTACTTC. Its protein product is CASSLGLADEQYF.

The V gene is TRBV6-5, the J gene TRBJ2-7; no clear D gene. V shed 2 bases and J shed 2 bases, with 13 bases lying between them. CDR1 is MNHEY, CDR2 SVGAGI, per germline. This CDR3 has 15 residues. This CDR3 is CASSYMATLPYEQYF. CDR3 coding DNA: TGTGCCAGCAGTTACATGGCGACTCTCCCCTACGAGCAGTACTTC.

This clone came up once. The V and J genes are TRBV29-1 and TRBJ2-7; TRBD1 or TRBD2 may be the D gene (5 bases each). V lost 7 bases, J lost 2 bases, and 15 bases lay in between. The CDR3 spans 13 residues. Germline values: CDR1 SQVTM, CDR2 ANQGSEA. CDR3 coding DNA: TGCAGCGCCGGGACGGAGATCCCCTACGAGCAGTACTTC. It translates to CSAGTEIPYEQYF.